Each of the 15 T cell receptor beta chains below was sequenced from the same sample in a study of shared clonotypes between healthy human individuals. Profiled with immunoSEQ multiplex PCR; TCRdb holds only in-frame clones, not every one. The data contain more than 2,000,000 clones, around nine tenths of them seen just once; the ten biggest clones take up over 0.12%. The sequenced sample was naive CD4+ T cells sorted from blood. Subset noted: CD45RA+ positively selected. Receptors originate from a man aged 18 to 29 in good health.

The V call is TRBV25-1, the J call TRBJ2-2; tentative D call: TRBD1 (6 bases). The germline gives CDR1 MGHDK, CDR2 SYGVNS. The CDR3 runs to 14 residues. V was pared by 5 bases and J by 8 bases, with 15 bases between. The CDR3 sequence is CASSMKTGQGELFF. CDR3 bases: TGTGCCAGCAGTATGAAGACAGGACAGGGGGAGCTGTTTTTT.

The V gene is TRBV5-1, the J gene TRBJ1-4, with TRBD1 as a possible D gene (5 bases). V gave up 3 bases and J gave up 4 bases, with 13 bases separating them. CDR1 and CDR2 (germline): SGHRS, YFSETQ. The CDR3 loop spans 15 amino acids. In DNA form, the CDR3 reads TGCGCCAGCAGCTGGGGACGGCAACTTAATGAAAAACTGTTTTTT. It yields the protein CASSWGRQLNEKLFF.

CDR3: CASSYSQGQYEQYF. As DNA, the CDR3 is TGTGCCAGCAGTTACTCCCAGGGCCAATACGAGCAGTACTTC. The chain carries TRBV6-5 and TRBJ2-7; weak D call: TRBD1 (5 bases). The CDR3 length is 14 residues. Trimming removed 0 bases at V and 4 bases at J, with 10 bases between. CDR1 and CDR2 from the germline V gene are MNHEY and SVGAGI.

In this sample, this clone turned up once. The same CDR3 is also encoded by other DNA sequences in this sample. The chain is built from TRBV11-2 and TRBJ2-7; D ambiguous. The CDR3 extends over 12 amino acids. V was clipped by 5 bases and J by 1 base, with 6 bases between them. Germline CDR1 SGHAT, CDR2 FQNNGV. This CDR3 reads CASSRSSYEQYF. As DNA, the CDR3 is TGTGCCAGCAGCCGTAGTTCCTACGAGCAGTACTTC.

This clone was detected once. The rearrangement links TRBV6-1 to TRBJ2-5; a possible D gene is TRBD2 (6 bases). There are 15 residues in the CDR3. The germline gives CDR1 MNHNS, CDR2 SASEGT. Trimming stripped 2 bases from V and 4 bases from J, with 14 bases between. Here the CDR3 reads CASSELGPTRETQYF. The CDR3 DNA reads as TGTGCCAGCAGTGAACTGGGGCCGACTAGAGAGACCCAGTACTTC.

The chain is built from TRBV6-5 and TRBJ2-7; a possible D gene is TRBD2 (6 bases). The CDR3 has 12 amino acids. Germline V CDR1 and CDR2: MNHEY, SVGAGI. V lost 11 bases and J 9 bases, leaving 20 bases between the germline ends. The CDR3 spells CAVRRGMGPQYF. CDR3 nucleotide sequence: TGTGCCGTCAGGCGGGGTATGGGACCGCAGTACTTC.

This sequence joins TRBV11-3 and TRBJ2-1; 9 nucleotides align to TRBD1. Germline trimming cut 4 bases from V and 9 bases from J; bases unmatched to any gene: 13. Per germline, CDR1 SGHNT and CDR2 YENEEA. CDR3 length equals 16 residues. In nucleotides, the CDR3 is TGTGCCAGCAGCTCGGGGACAGGGAAGGCCTCTCCTGAGCAGTTCTTC. Amino acids: CASSSGTGKASPEQFF.

The chain has TRBV15 and TRBJ1-2; 9 bases match TRBD1. V was pared by 4 bases and J by 6 bases, with 6 bases of the junction left unmatched. Germline assignment: CDR1 LNHNV and CDR2 YYDKDF (reference sequence). The CDR3 has 14 amino acids. The CDR3: CATSTRTGENGYTF. In nucleotides, the CDR3 is TGTGCCACCAGCACCCGGACAGGGGAGAATGGCTACACCTTC.

The rearrangement joins TRBV15 to TRBJ2-1, with TRBD2 matching 11 bases. The CDR3 covers 18 residues. The J segment lost 10 bases and the V segment lost 0 bases, leaving 14 bases of the junction unmatched. The germline V gene encodes CDR1 LNHNV and CDR2 YYDKDF (reference sequence). This CDR3 is CATSRDPRRLAGGGEQFF. In DNA, the CDR3 is TGTGCCACCAGCAGAGATCCCCGCAGGCTAGCGGGGGGTGGGGAGCAGTTCTTC.

V and J are TRBV5-4 and TRBJ2-3, with TRBD2 matching 8 bases. The trim removed 4 bases at V and 6 bases at J, leaving 10 bases unmatched. The CDR3 has 15 amino acids. Germline CDR1 SGHNT, CDR2 YYREEE (reference sequence). As DNA, the CDR3 is TGTGCCAGCAGCCTACCGGGACTAGATGGTGATACGCAGTATTTT. Protein product: CASSLPGLDGDTQYF.

The chain joins TRBV7-9 to TRBJ2-1, with a tentative D call TRBD1 (5 bases). V dropped 1 base and J dropped 3 bases, with 13 bases sitting between them. The CDR3 contains 16 residues. CDR1 is SEHNR and CDR2 is FQNEAQ in the germline V gene (reference sequence). In DNA form, the CDR3 reads TGTGCCAGCAGCTTAGTTTTAGGGGCAGGCTACAATGAGCAGTTCTTC. Its protein product is CASSLVLGAGYNEQFF.

V is TRBV6-5 and J is TRBJ2-1; TRBD2 matches 12 bases. Germline V gene sequence: CDR1 MNHEY, CDR2 SVGAGI. CDR3 length: 14 residues. Losses at the gene ends were 5 bases for V and 5 bases for J; bases not matched to a gene: 1. CDR3 nucleotide sequence: TGTGCCAGCAGTCGACTAGCGGGGGACAATGAGCAGTTCTTC. Translated, it gives CASSRLAGDNEQFF.

This clone showed up just once. The chain employs TRBV5-1 and TRBJ2-2; D gene unclear. Germline V lookup: CDR1 SGHRS, CDR2 YFSETQ. V was trimmed by 3 bases and J by 7 bases, leaving 13 bases between them. The CDR3 runs to 14 residues. Written as DNA, the CDR3 is TGCGCCAGCAGCTACGGGTATGATGGCGGGGAGCTGTTTTTT. Its protein product is CASSYGYDGGELFF.

The chain has TRBV10-1 and TRBJ2-7; D gene uncertain. This CDR3 contains 14 residues. Germline-derived CDR1 and CDR2 are WNHNN and SYGVQD (reference sequence). Trimming stripped 2 bases from V and 5 bases from J, with 13 bases between. In DNA, the CDR3 is TGCGCCAGCAGTGAGAGGTACAGATTGAACGAGCAGTACTTC. Amino acid sequence: CASSERYRLNEQYF.

The chain has TRBV5-1 and TRBJ2-3; 8 bases fit TRBD1. CDR3 length: 14 amino acids. In germline, CDR1 is SGHRS, CDR2 YFSETQ. V shed 10 bases and J 1 base; nucleotides not matched to a gene: 8. The CDR3 coding sequence is TGCGCCTCCAAACCGGGACAGGGCACAGATACGCAGTATTTT. This sequence encodes CASKPGQGTDTQYF.